The 31 T cell receptor beta chains below were found in one sample sequenced in a study of beta chain features in type 1 diabetes. As every portion of the isolated RNA was reverse transcribed, the sequencing read expressed TCRB transcripts. The repertoire was sequenced with immunoSEQ multiplex PCR; TCRdb's copy has only in-frame clones and lacks some. The data hold hundreds of thousands of clones, with roughly 16% observed a single time. Sample: naive CD4+ T cells from blood. Source of these receptors: a man aged 18-30 years in good health.

The CDR3 sequence is CASSRGGRDGTYEQYF. CDR3 sequence (DNA): TGTGCCAGCAGCCGAGGGGGGAGGGACGGGACCTACGAGCAGTACTTC. The chain has TRBV7-2 and TRBJ2-7; D perhaps matches TRBD2 (7 bases). Germline V gene sequence: CDR1 SGHTA, CDR2 FQGNSA. The CDR3 consists of 16 residues. V lost 5 bases to trimming and J lost 2 bases, with 19 bases between them.

The gene calls are TRBV7-2 and TRBJ2-5, with 8 bases identical to TRBD2. CDR1 and CDR2 (germline): SGHTA, FQGNSA. The CDR3 consists of 14 residues. After removal of 7 bases from V and 4 bases from J, the junction contained 8 bases not matched to a gene. The CDR3 here is CASTLGGGRETQYF. DNA for the CDR3: TGTGCCAGCACCCTCGGGGGGGGAAGAGAGACCCAGTACTTC.

The genes are TRBV28 and TRBJ1-5, with D tentatively TRBD1 (5 bases). The CDR3 covers 15 residues. Between the trimmed V and J ends, which lost 6 bases and 2 bases, there was a span of 14 bases. Germline lookup yields CDR1 MDHEN and CDR2 SYDVKM. Here the CDR3 reads CASRSGGIGNQPQHF. The CDR3 DNA is TGTGCCAGCAGATCGGGGGGTATTGGCAATCAGCCCCAGCATTTT.

This clone showed up just a few times. The chain is built from TRBV5-1 and TRBJ1-2, with no clear D. Germline loops: CDR1 SGHRS, CDR2 YFSETQ. CDR3 length: 12 residues. Deletions cut 4 bases from V and 7 bases from J, with 11 bases between. CDR3 in DNA: TGCGCCAGCAGCCCAACTATTAGTGGCTACACCTTC. Translating it yields CASSPTISGYTF. The full variable domain, its missing parts supplied by reference TRBV5-1 and TRBJ1-2, is KAGVTQTPRYLIKTRGQQVTLSCSPISGHRSVSWYQQTPGQGLQFLFEYFSETQRNKGNFPGRFSGRQFSNSRSEMNVSTLELGDSALYLCASSPTISGYTFGSGTRLTVV.

The V gene is TRBV5-4, the J gene TRBJ2-7, with D possibly matching TRBD2 (6 bases). Germline V gene data show CDR1 as SGHNT and CDR2 as YYREEE (reference sequence). CDR3 length: 14 residues. V was trimmed by 4 bases and J by 3 bases, leaving 14 bases between them. CDR3 region: CASSPAQEGYEQYF. The CDR3 nucleotides read TGTGCCAGCAGCCCCGCCCAGGAGGGCTACGAGCAGTACTTC.

The V and J genes are TRBV30 and TRBJ1-6, with D hard to call. Germline CDR1 reads GTSNPN; CDR2 reads SVGIG (reference sequence). Trimming pared 3 bases from V and 1 base from J, leaving 16 bases between. The CDR3 totals 17 residues. CDR3 residues: CAWRALGQPSYNSPLHF. The CDR3 DNA reads TGTGCCTGGAGGGCCCTAGGGCAGCCTTCCTATAATTCACCCCTCCACTTT.

This clone has more than one count but fewer than ten. This rearrangement joins TRBV5-6 to TRBJ2-2; no reliable D call. This CDR3 contains 14 residues. Germline-derived CDR1 and CDR2 are SGHDT and YYEEEE. The V end was cut by 0 bases, the J end by 4 bases, with 7 bases between. The chain's CDR3 is CASSLDVSTGELFF. The DNA of the CDR3 is TGTGCCAGCAGCTTGGACGTTAGCACCGGGGAGCTGTTTTTT.

This clone was observed a handful of times. V and J are TRBV29-1 and TRBJ2-2, with D perhaps matching TRBD2 (5 bases). V shed 4 bases and J shed 2 bases, with 11 bases lying between them. The CDR3 runs to 14 residues. In germline, CDR1 is SQVTM, CDR2 ANQGSEA. CDR3 sequence: CSVGNTGNTGELFF. In nucleotides, the CDR3 is TGCAGCGTTGGGAACACGGGAAACACCGGGGAGCTGTTTTTT.

This clone was seen only a few times. The chain uses TRBV11-2 and TRBJ2-1, with D perhaps matching TRBD2 (6 bases). Per the germline V gene, CDR1 is SGHAT and CDR2 is FQNNGV. This CDR3 has 16 residues. Trimming shortened V by 1 base and J by 3 bases, and 13 bases separated the two germline ends. The CDR3 nucleotides are TGTGCCAGCAGCTTAGTAACTAGCAGTCTCTACAATGAGCAGTTCTTC. Amino acids: CASSLVTSSLYNEQFF.

The CDR3, as DNA: TGTGCCAGCAGCTCACAGGGAGCGAACTATGGCTACACCTTC. As protein: CASSSQGANYGYTF. The chain employs TRBV7-3 and TRBJ1-2, with D possibly TRBD1 on 6 matching bases. Germline V gene lookup returns CDR1 SGHTA and CDR2 FQGTGA. V lost 4 bases to trimming and J lost 2 bases, with 11 bases between them. The CDR3 runs 14 residues.

The chain is built from TRBV7-8 and TRBJ2-2, with TRBD1 matching 7 bases. CDR1 is SGHVS, CDR2 FQNEAQ, per germline. This CDR3 has 19 amino acids. The V segment lost 4 bases and the J segment 2 bases; nucleotides outside the gene matches: 16. CDR3 region: CASSSHPRKGQVNTGELFF. The CDR3 bases are TGTGCCAGCAGCTCACACCCCCGTAAAGGACAGGTTAACACCGGGGAGCTGTTTTTT.

This clone occurred a few times. V is TRBV4-2 and J is TRBJ2-7, with D unclear. V was trimmed by 1 base and J by 0 bases, leaving 13 bases between them. The CDR3 runs 16 residues. Germline loops: CDR1 LGHNA, CDR2 YNFKEQ. For the CDR3, the DNA is TGTGCCAGCAGCCAAGTATCACCGAAGAACTCCTACGAGCAGTACTTC. Translated: CASSQVSPKNSYEQYF.

V usage is TRBV27 and J usage is TRBJ2-7; 10 bases line up with TRBD1. This CDR3 comprises 15 residues. After removal of 4 bases from V and 2 bases from J, the junction contained 5 bases not matched to a gene. CDR1 and CDR2 (germline): MNHEY, SMNVEV (reference sequence). Written as DNA, the CDR3 is TGTGCCAGCAGTTCTGCCGGGACAGGGGCCTACGAGCAGTACTTC. Encoded protein: CASSSAGTGAYEQYF.

This chain connects TRBV21-1 to TRBJ2-5; TRBD2 reflects the table's D call only, with no check against the DNA. TRBV21-1 is noted as a pseudogene. The CDR3 contains 13 residues. Here the CDR3 reads CASLGGGQETQYF. CDR3 bases: TGTGCCAGCTTAGGGGGGGGCCAAGAGACCCAGTACTTC.

This rearrangement joins TRBV4-2 to TRBJ2-5; 11 bases are a match to TRBD1. Germline CDR1 reads LGHNA; CDR2 reads YNFKEQ. V lost 1 base, J lost 5 bases, and 3 bases stayed unmatched. This CDR3 has 15 residues. The CDR3 region is CASSQGTGGLETQYF. In nucleotides, the CDR3 is TGTGCCAGCAGCCAAGGGACAGGGGGCTTGGAGACCCAGTACTTC.

The chain is built from TRBV5-1 and TRBJ2-6; TRBD2 matches 8 bases. Germline V CDR1 and CDR2: SGHRS, YFSETQ. The CDR3 runs 17 residues. The V gene end was trimmed by 4 bases and the J gene end by 1 base; junction bases not matched to a gene: 7. The CDR3 DNA sequence: TGCGCCAGCAGCATTAGCGGGGCTAAGTCTGGGGCCAACGTCCTGACTTTC. Its protein product is CASSISGAKSGANVLTF.

This clone was seen more than once but under ten times. The V and J genes are TRBV4-1 and TRBJ2-1, with 9 bases that match TRBD1. This CDR3 spans 16 amino acids. V was clipped by 4 bases and J by 1 base; unmatched bases: 5. Germline V gene sequence: CDR1 MGHRA, CDR2 YSYEKL. The CDR3 DNA is TGCGCCAGCAGCCCCGGGACAGGGCGTTCCTACAATGAGCAGTTCTTC. Its protein is CASSPGTGRSYNEQFF.

The chain uses TRBV5-1 and TRBJ1-1; the D gene is possibly TRBD1 (6 bases). The germline V and J ends were trimmed by 3 bases and 3 bases, with 9 bases remaining between them. Per germline, CDR1 SGHRS and CDR2 YFSETQ. This CDR3 comprises 13 residues. In DNA form, the CDR3 reads TGCGCCAGCAGCTACAGACAGGACACTGAAGCTTTCTTT. Its protein product is CASSYRQDTEAFF.

V gene TRBV5-4 combines with J gene TRBJ2-3, with unresolved D. Deletions cut 4 bases from V and 3 bases from J, with 12 bases between. The germline V gene encodes CDR1 SGHNT and CDR2 YYREEE (reference sequence). The CDR3 runs to 14 residues. CDR3 residues: CASSQWAGTDTQYF. The CDR3 nucleotides are TGTGCCAGCAGCCAATGGGCTGGGACAGATACGCAGTATTTT.

The chain recombines TRBV28 with TRBJ2-5, with TRBD1 matching 8 bases. Germline V gives CDR1 MDHEN, CDR2 SYDVKM. With 5 bases clipped from V and 3 bases from J, the junction kept 11 bases outside the gene matches. This CDR3 has 16 residues. The CDR3 DNA sequence: TGTGCCAGCAGTCCCCACATCGGACAGGGTGAAGAGACCCAGTACTTC. It yields the protein CASSPHIGQGEETQYF. Full variable domain (rest looked up from reference TRBV28 and TRBJ2-5): DVKVTQSSRYLVKRTGEKVFLECVQDMDHENMFWYRQDPGLGLRLIYFSYDVKMKEKGDIPEGYSVSREKKERFSLILESASTNQTSMYLCASSPHIGQGEETQYFGPGTRLLVL.

The V call is TRBV4-1, the J call TRBJ1-1; TRBD1 matches 7 bases. The CDR3 is 14 amino acids. Per germline, CDR1 MGHRA and CDR2 YSYEKL. Unmatched junction bases numbered 7, after V lost 2 bases and J lost 7 bases. This chain's CDR3 is CASSQPPRDSEAFF. CDR3 nucleotides: TGCGCCAGCAGCCAACCGCCGAGGGACAGTGAAGCTTTCTTT.

The V and J genes are TRBV6-6 and TRBJ2-7; no clear D. This CDR3 region has 13 residues. Germline-derived CDR1 and CDR2 are MNHNY and SVGAGI (reference sequence). Trimming removed 2 bases from V and 4 bases from J, with 9 bases in between. Here the CDR3 DNA reads TGTGCCAGCAGTTACGCTTCCGTATACGAGCAGTACTTC. This translates into CASSYASVYEQYF.

This clone appeared a few times. The chain joins TRBV7-2 to TRBJ1-1; D unclear. This CDR3 region has 14 residues. Germline V gives CDR1 SGHTA, CDR2 FQGNSA. Deletions cut 5 bases from V and 5 bases from J, with 15 bases between. The CDR3 reads CASSRSLTATEAFF. The CDR3 DNA sequence: TGTGCCAGCAGCCGATCCTTAACAGCGACTGAAGCTTTCTTT.

V and J are TRBV7-9 and TRBJ1-1; 9 bases are a match to TRBD1. Germline CDR1 and CDR2: SEHNR and FQNEAQ (reference sequence). CDR3 length equals 15 residues. J was trimmed by 5 bases and V by 4 bases; bases with no gene match: 8. The CDR3 coding sequence is TGTGCCAGCAGCTCGTCGACAGGGGGAGAGACTGAAGCTTTCTTT. This encodes CASSSSTGGETEAFF.

V usage is TRBV7-9 and J usage is TRBJ2-2; 7 bases are shared with TRBD1. The CDR3 consists of 15 residues. V gave up 5 bases and J gave up 1 base; unmatched junction bases: 4. Per germline, CDR1 SEHNR and CDR2 FQNEAQ (reference sequence). The CDR3 bases are TGTGCCAGCAGCCCACAGGGGCGGAACACCGGGGAGCTGTTTTTT. Protein product: CASSPQGRNTGELFF.

This clone was counted a few times. The chain combines TRBV5-4 with TRBJ2-7; 7 bases match TRBD1. The CDR3 is 13 residues long. Per the germline V gene, CDR1 is SGHNT and CDR2 is YYREEE (reference sequence). V lost 5 bases to trimming and J lost 2 bases; unmatched junction nucleotides: 4. In DNA form, the CDR3 reads TGTGCCAGCAGGTCCGACAGGGCCTACGAGCAGTACTTC. Encoded protein: CASRSDRAYEQYF.

This sequence joins TRBV6-5 and TRBJ1-2, with D unclear. The CDR3 sequence is 13 residues long. The germline CDR1 and CDR2 sequences are MNHEY and SVGAGI. Between the trimmed V and J ends, which lost 8 bases and 0 bases, there was a span of 10 bases. As DNA, the CDR3 is TGTGCCAGCTGGCAGCGAGCTAACTATGGCTACACCTTC. Its translation is CASWQRANYGYTF.

The chain recombines TRBV29-1 with TRBJ2-1; TRBD2 agrees at 14 bases. Germline V gives CDR1 SQVTM, CDR2 ANQGSEA. V shed 7 bases and J 2 bases; nucleotides not matched to a gene: 4. This CDR3 comprises 15 residues. The CDR3 region is CSAGTSGGPYNEQFF. CDR3 nucleotides: TGCAGCGCCGGGACTAGCGGGGGACCCTACAATGAGCAGTTCTTC.

This chain connects TRBV4-1 to TRBJ1-1; D might be TRBD1 (5 bases). Trimming took 1 base from V and 5 from J, leaving 14 bases between them. The CDR3 loop spans 15 amino acids. Germline CDR1 and CDR2: MGHRA and YSYEKL. CDR3 protein: CASSQAGSVSTEAFF. The CDR3 DNA is TGCGCCAGCAGCCAAGCAGGGAGCGTGTCGACTGAAGCTTTCTTT.

This clone was seen only a few times. The chain uses TRBV4-3 and TRBJ2-1; 9 nucleotides align to TRBD2. CDR3 size: 14 residues. Looked up from germline, CDR1 is LGHNA and CDR2 is YSLEER. The trim removed 0 bases at V and 14 bases at J, leaving 8 bases unmatched. CDR3 sequence (DNA): TGCGCCAGCAGCCAAGATAGGCTAGCGGGAACGGAGTTCTTC. Translating gives CASSQDRLAGTEFF.

This clone appeared once. The rearrangement links TRBV5-6 to TRBJ1-5; perhaps TRBD1 as D (6 bases). V lost 4 bases, J lost 6 bases, and 20 bases lay in between. The CDR3 totals 16 residues. The germline CDR1 and CDR2 sequences are SGHDT and YYEEEE. Written as DNA, the CDR3 is TGTGCCAGCAGCCCCTGGGGGGCGGGGCTCTTTCAGCCCCAGCATTTT. Encoded protein: CASSPWGAGLFQPQHF.